This TCR beta chain was captured in a study of blood T cells in healthy people across ages. Trimming took off 8 bases at V and 6 bases at J, with 17 bases between the two ends. Germline values: CDR1 SQVTM, CDR2 ANQGSEA. There are 13 residues in the CDR3. To note about this clonotype: Its antigen is unidentified.

The authors ran a second PCR of about 6 to 11 cycles using a sample-barcoded 5' primer and a J-beta primer mix. Via MiXCR, TCRdb re-called the 5' RACE reads, giving one row per CDR3 protein. Of about 830,000 distinct CDR3 sequences listed, approximately 67% were seen once; the top ten hold approximately 30%. Overall study results and limits: Strong correlation linked observed beta diversity and percent naive T cells.

What was sequenced was blood. V gene TRBV29-1 combines with J gene TRBJ2-1, with TRBD2 as a possible D gene (5 bases). The source of this sequence is a man younger than 45 in good health. The CDR3 DNA sequence: TGCAGCTGTCCGGGGAGAGTTGGCAATGAGCAGTTCTTC. Translation: CSCPGRVGNEQFF.